The 27 T cell receptor beta chains presented below share a single source sample, sequenced in a study of T cells in Graves' hyperthyroidism and ophthalmopathy. Amplified regions were TCR beta CDR3 sequences from RNA transcripts. The HTBI primer set was used in a first-round RT-PCR of the TCR CDR3. TCRdb independently ran MiXCR on the multiplex PCR reads; one entry per CDR3 protein. This table has tens of thousands of distinct CDR3 sequences, about 57% appearing once. Sequencing was performed on blood. These receptors came from an older woman with Graves' ophthalmopathy.

This chain uses TRBV12-3 or TRBV12-4 with TRBJ2-7; 7 bases map to TRBD1. CDR3 length equals 15 residues. J was trimmed by 3 bases and V by 1 base; bases with no gene match: 6. CDR3 region: CASSLGQGGNYEQYF. As DNA, the CDR3 is TGTGCCAGCAGTTTAGGACAGGGTGGGAACTACGAGCAGTACTTC.

Ten or more counts support this clonotype. This chain uses TRBV24-1 with TRBJ2-3, with 15 bases that match TRBD2. Germline V gene data show CDR1 as KGHDR and CDR2 as SFDVKD. The CDR3 is 16 residues long. V trimming: 3 bases; J trimming: 7 bases; junction bases outside the gene matches: 4. The CDR3 coding sequence is TGTGCCACCAGTGATCCCGGACTAGCGGGAGGGAATACGCAGTATTTT. Its protein is CATSDPGLAGGNTQYF.

This sequence joins TRBV25-1 and TRBJ2-1; 9 bases align to TRBD1. The CDR3 is 16 residues long. The germline V gene has CDR1 MGHDK and CDR2 SYGVNS. J lost 6 bases, V lost 5 bases, and 11 bases had no gene match. The CDR3 sequence: CASSQSRDRDPNEQFF. The CDR3 coding sequence is TGTGCCAGCAGTCAGTCCCGGGACAGGGATCCCAATGAGCAGTTCTTC.

Remarks on this clonotype: At one end, the junction sequence differs from germline, possibly due to a read error. CDR3 DNA sequence: TGTGCCAGTAGTCCGGAACAGGGGGCTGCTGAAGCTTTCTTC. It yields the protein CASSPEQGAAEAFF. This sequence joins TRBV19 and TRBJ1-1, with 9 bases matching TRBD1. Per the germline V gene, CDR1 is LNHDA and CDR2 is SQIVND (reference sequence). This CDR3 is 14 amino acids long.

V and J are TRBV12-3 or TRBV12-4 and TRBJ2-3; 8 nucleotides match TRBD1. The CDR3 is 14 residues long. After removal of 4 bases from V and 6 bases from J, the junction contained 6 bases not matched to a gene. The CDR3 DNA follows: TGTGCCAGCAGTTCCGGGACAGGAAGGGATACGCAGTATTTT. Residues: CASSSGTGRDTQYF.

The gene calls are TRBV12-3 or TRBV12-4 and TRBJ1-1; maybe TRBD1 (5 bases). Trimming removed 5 bases at V and 2 bases at J, with 9 bases between. The CDR3 is 13 residues long. CDR3 protein: CASSDRGNTEAFF. CDR3 nucleotide sequence: TGTGCCAGCAGTGACAGAGGAAACACTGAAGCTTTCTTT.

This chain links TRBV7-6 with TRBJ2-7; 7 bases are a match to TRBD1. The CDR3 runs 15 residues. Germline V gives CDR1 SGHVS, CDR2 FNYEAQ. The V and J ends lost 5 bases and 3 bases, in that order; junction bases with no gene match: 10. CDR3 coding DNA: TGTGCCAGCAGCAGGATGACAGGGTCTTTCTACGAGCAGTACTTC. Amino acids: CASSRMTGSFYEQYF.

The chain is built from TRBV12-3 or TRBV12-4 and TRBJ2-2, with a possible D match to TRBD2 (7 bases). This CDR3 is built from 17 residues. With 5 bases removed from V and 8 bases from J, the gap between germline ends came to 24 bases. As DNA, the CDR3 is TGTGCCAGCAGTCCCCCCGGGGGGCCTTCGAGCACTGGGGAGCTGTTTTTT. Amino acid sequence: CASSPPGGPSSTGELFF.

This clonotype was found many times. The chain couples TRBV9 to TRBJ2-2; no reliable D call. The length of the CDR3 is 14 residues. Germline CDR1 and CDR2: SGDLS and YYNGEE. V lost 3 bases, J lost 0 bases, and 6 bases lay in between. CDR3 nucleotide sequence: TGTGCCAGCAGCGCTAATCCGAACACCGGGGAGCTGTTTTTT. Amino acids: CASSANPNTGELFF.

This clonotype was seen repeatedly, ten times or more. This rearrangement joins TRBV27 to TRBJ2-7; no firm D call. This CDR3 has 13 amino acids. V gave up 2 bases and J gave up 3 bases, with 8 bases separating them. Germline CDR1 and CDR2: MNHEY and SMNVEV (reference sequence). This CDR3 is CASSLRVFYEQYF. The CDR3 DNA follows: TGTGCCAGCAGTTTACGTGTTTTCTACGAGCAGTACTTC.

The chain combines TRBV7-2 with TRBJ2-5; the match to TRBD2 covers 8 bases. This CDR3 contains 15 residues. Germline lookup yields CDR1 SGHTA and CDR2 FQGNSA. The junction had 6 bases not matched to a gene; V was cut back by 5 bases and J by 1 base. Here the CDR3 DNA reads TGTGCCAGCAGCCAAGATCGGGGGGGCCAAGAGACCCAGTACTTC. Amino acids: CASSQDRGGQETQYF. Full variable domain (rest looked up from reference TRBV7-2 and TRBJ2-5): GAGVSQSPSNKVTEKGKDVELRCDPISGHTALYWYRQSLGQGLEFLIYFQGNSAPDKSGLPSDRFSAERTGGSVSTLTIQRTQQEDSAVYLCASSQDRGGQETQYFGPGTRLLVL.

By sample share, this clonotype is medium-sized. The V gene is TRBV15, the J gene TRBJ1-2; TRBD1 might be the D (6 bases). The V end lost 9 bases, the J end lost 4 bases, and 12 bases lay between the germline ends. The CDR3 is made up of 12 amino acids. The V gene's germline CDR1 is LNHNV and CDR2 YYDKDF (reference sequence). The CDR3, as DNA: TGTGCCACACAGGGCACGGGCTATGGCTACACCTTC. It specifies CATQGTGYGYTF.

The chain couples TRBV11-1 to TRBJ2-2; TRBD1 aligns across 7 bases. The CDR3 sequence is 17 residues long. The V gene end was trimmed by 0 bases and the J gene end by 1 base; junction bases not matched to a gene: 5. CDR1 is SGHAT and CDR2 is FQDESV in the germline V gene (reference sequence). The CDR3 protein is CASSLARGGGNTGELFF. The CDR3, as DNA: TGTGCCAGCAGCTTAGCGCGAGGGGGCGGGAACACCGGGGAGCTGTTTTTT.

This chain links TRBV6-1 with TRBJ2-5, with D perhaps matching TRBD1 or TRBD2 (5 bases each). The V end lost 3 bases, the J end lost 5 bases, and 10 bases lay between the germline ends. The germline V gene has CDR1 MNHNS and CDR2 SASEGT. This CDR3 has 13 residues. CDR3 protein: CASSEDGAETQYF. The CDR3 DNA reads TGTGCCAGCAGTGAGGACGGGGCGGAGACCCAGTACTTC.

V gene TRBV2 combines with J gene TRBJ1-3; D gene uncertain. Germline loops: CDR1 SNHLY, CDR2 FYNNEI. Trimming shortened V by 5 bases and J by 4 bases, and 6 bases separated the two germline ends. CDR3 length: 12 residues. CDR3 sequence reads: CASSLQGNTIYF. The CDR3 DNA sequence: TGTGCCAGCAGTTTACAGGGAAACACCATATATTTT. Supplemented by reference TRBV2 and TRBJ1-3, the full variable domain reads EPEVTQTPSHQVTQMGQEVILRCVPISNHLYFYWYRQILGQKVEFLVSFYNNEISEKSEIFDDQFSVERPDGSNFTLKIRSTKLEDSAMYFCASSLQGNTIYFGEGSWLTVV.

This clonotype was counted many times. The chain joins TRBV7-9 to TRBJ2-4, with D perhaps TRBD1 (6 bases). Between the trimmed V and J ends, which lost 5 bases and 0 bases, there was a span of 11 bases. The CDR3 loop spans 15 amino acids. Germline V CDR1 and CDR2: SEHNR, FQNEAQ (reference sequence). Here the CDR3 DNA reads TGTGCCAGCAGCCAGGGACATTTAGCCAAAAACATTCAGTACTTC. It encodes CASSQGHLAKNIQYF.

This clonotype occurred many times. V usage is TRBV19 and J usage is TRBJ2-7; 9 bases line up with TRBD1. V gave up 8 bases and J gave up 0 bases; unmatched junction bases: 5. The germline V gene has CDR1 LNHDA and CDR2 SQIVND (reference sequence). The CDR3 has 14 residues. CDR3 nucleotides: TGTGCCAGTTACCGGGACAGGGACTCCTACGAGCAGTACTTC. It specifies CASYRDRDSYEQYF.

The chain joins TRBV7-9 to TRBJ2-7; possibly TRBD1 for D (5 bases). Germline V CDR1 and CDR2: SEHNR, FQNEAQ (reference sequence). V was trimmed by 6 bases and J by 4 bases, leaving 19 bases between them. This CDR3 is 15 amino acids long. CDR3 bases: TGTGCCAGCAGAAGACTCTTCTGGGGCCTATACGAGCAGTACGTC. Translating gives CASRRLFWGLYEQYV.

The CDR3 DNA sequence: TGTGCCAGCAGCTCGTCTAGGGGGGCGGTATACGAGCAGTACTTC. Amino acids: CASSSSRGAVYEQYF. V gene TRBV7-2 combines with J gene TRBJ2-7; D possibly matches TRBD1 or TRBD2 (6 bases each). CDR3 length equals 15 residues. Germline-derived CDR1 and CDR2 are SGHTA and FQGNSA. The ends were cut back, 4 bases at V and 4 bases at J, with 17 bases in the middle. Supplemented by reference TRBV7-2 and TRBJ2-7, the full variable domain reads GAGVSQSPSNKVTEKGKDVELRCDPISGHTALYWYRQSLGQGLEFLIYFQGNSAPDKSGLPSDRFSAERTGGSVSTLTIQRTQQEDSAVYLCASSSSRGAVYEQYFGPGTRLTVT.

The genes are TRBV5-1 and TRBJ1-4, with a tentative D call TRBD1 (6 bases). The germline CDR1 and CDR2 sequences are SGHRS and YFSETQ. V lost 1 base and J lost 5, with 9 bases in between. The CDR3 length is 14 residues. This CDR3 is CASSLQGYNEKLFF. CDR3 bases: TGCGCCAGCAGCTTGCAGGGGTACAATGAAAAACTGTTTTTT.

CDR3 in amino acids: CASSIVPGAGKETQYF. The CDR3 DNA is TGTGCCAGTAGTATAGTCCCCGGGGCAGGGAAAGAGACCCAGTACTTC. The chain carries TRBV19 and TRBJ2-5; possibly TRBD1 or TRBD2 for D (5 bases each). Germline CDR1 is LNHDA and CDR2 is SQIVND (reference sequence). The length of the CDR3 is 16 residues. V shed 1 base and J shed 3 bases, with 15 bases lying between them.

A note on this clonotype: One junction end does not reproduce the germline sequence, and a read error may be involved. V usage is TRBV7-4 and J usage is TRBJ2-7; TRBD2 agrees at 10 bases. CDR3 size: 15 residues. The germline gives CDR1 SGHVT, CDR2 SQSDAQ. The CDR3 here is CAGSRTSGKSYEQYF. CDR3 DNA: TGTGCCGGCAGTCGTACTAGCGGGAAGTCCTACGAGCAGTACTTC. Full variable domain (missing parts from reference TRBV7-4 and TRBJ2-7): GAGVSQSPRYKVAKRGRDVALRCDSISGHVTLYWYRQTLGQGSEVLTYSQSDAQRDKSGRPSGRFSAERPERSVSTLKIQRTEQGDSAVYLCAGSRTSGKSYEQYFGPGTRLTVT.

The rearrangement joins TRBV7-9 to TRBJ2-7; 8 bases match TRBD2. V lost 2 bases and J lost 7; bases outside the gene matches: 10. Germline V gene sequence: CDR1 SEHNR, CDR2 FQNEAQ (reference sequence). The CDR3 covers 15 residues. The CDR3 DNA follows: TGTGCCAGCAGCTTATCGGGGGGGGACACCGGGGAGCAGTACTTC. This gives the protein CASSLSGGDTGEQYF.

This clonotype appeared many times. The chain couples TRBV4-2 to TRBJ2-5, with a possible D match to TRBD2 (5 bases). CDR1 and CDR2 (germline): LGHNA, YNFKEQ. V gave up 2 bases and J gave up 1 base, with 11 bases separating them. The length of the CDR3 is 15 residues. The chain's CDR3 is CASSQQKRSQETQYF. In DNA form, the CDR3 reads TGTGCCAGCAGCCAACAGAAGCGGAGCCAAGAGACCCAGTACTTC.

Only one count was recorded for this clonotype. CDR3 loop: CSALWGGAHKEKLFF. As DNA, the CDR3 is TGCAGTGCTCTTTGGGGGGGCGCACATAAAGAAAAACTGTTTTTT. The chain employs TRBV20-1 and TRBJ1-4; D is possibly TRBD1 (6 bases). Germline CDR1 reads DFQATT; CDR2 reads SNEGSKA (reference sequence). V shed 5 bases and J shed 8 bases, with 21 bases lying between them. The CDR3 has 15 amino acids.

This clonotype showed up many times. This chain joins TRBV9 and TRBJ1-4, with 8 bases identical to TRBD1. The length of the CDR3 is 15 residues. V trimming: 4 bases; J trimming: 4 bases; junction bases outside the gene matches: 6. Looked up from germline, CDR1 is SGDLS and CDR2 is YYNGEE. CDR3 bases: TGTGCCAGCAGCCCTCCAGGGGGCGTTAATGAAAAACTGTTTTTT. This encodes CASSPPGGVNEKLFF.

The chain has TRBV2 and TRBJ2-2; TRBD1 aligns across 10 bases. CDR3 length equals 15 residues. V shed 6 bases and J 3 bases; nucleotides not matched to a gene: 4. The germline CDR1 and CDR2 sequences are SNHLY and FYNNEI. CDR3 amino acids: CASRDGTGDTGELFF. CDR3 in DNA: TGTGCCAGCAGGGATGGGACAGGGGACACCGGGGAGCTGTTTTTT. Drawing the rest from reference TRBV2 and TRBJ2-2, the complete variable domain is EPEVTQTPSHQVTQMGQEVILRCVPISNHLYFYWYRQILGQKVEFLVSFYNNEISEKSEIFDDQFSVERPDGSNFTLKIRSTKLEDSAMYFCASRDGTGDTGELFFGEGSRLTVL.